The 24 T cell receptor beta chains presented below share a single source sample, sequenced in a study of cytomegalovirus exposure and HLA in healthy donors. The PCR used 60 Vbeta and 13 Jbeta primers. The table came from immunoSEQ multiplex PCR; TCRdb's copy has only in-frame clones and leaves some out. In the table there are about 170,000 clones, 80% of which are singletons. Sequencing was done on a sample of PBMCs. The receptors originated from a male donor in good health and CMV-seronegative.

The chain employs TRBV6-1 and TRBJ1-3, with a possible D match to TRBD1 (6 bases). CDR3 size: 14 residues. V was trimmed by 4 bases and J by 4 bases, leaving 11 bases between them. Per germline, CDR1 MNHNS and CDR2 SASEGT. Here the CDR3 DNA reads TGTGCCAGCAGTGGCAGGGGATCCGGAAACACCATATATTTT. Translation: CASSGRGSGNTIYF.

The J gene is TRBJ2-5, the V gene TRBV2; 11 nucleotides line up with TRBD2. Germline V gives CDR1 SNHLY, CDR2 FYNNEI. The CDR3 covers 17 residues. V was pared by 2 bases and J by 1 base, with 6 bases of the junction left unmatched. The CDR3, as DNA: TGTGCCAGCAGTGAATCGCTAGCGGGGGGCCCCCAAGAGACCCAGTACTTC. It yields the protein CASSESLAGGPQETQYF. Together with reference TRBV2 and TRBJ2-5, the CDR3 gives the full variable domain: EPEVTQTPSHQVTQMGQEVILRCVPISNHLYFYWYRQILGQKVEFLVSFYNNEISEKSEIFDDQFSVERPDGSNFTLKIRSTKLEDSAMYFCASSESLAGGPQETQYFGPGTRLLVL.

This chain uses TRBV5-1 with TRBJ2-7; 8 bases are a match to TRBD2. The CDR3 runs 15 residues. V was clipped by 0 bases and J by 2 bases; unmatched bases: 4. CDR1 SGHRS and CDR2 YFSETQ come from the germline V gene. In nucleotides, the CDR3 is TGCGCCAGCAGCTTGGTGGCGGGGGGCGCCTACGAGCAGTACTTC. Protein: CASSLVAGGAYEQYF.

The V call is TRBV10-2, the J call TRBJ2-1, with TRBD1 as a possible D gene (6 bases). The CDR3 length is 11 residues. From germline, CDR1 is WSHSY and CDR2 SAAADI. V lost 10 bases and J lost 8, with 12 bases in between. Here the CDR3 reads CATSGGHEQFF. DNA of the CDR3: TGCGCCACCTCTGGGGGCCATGAGCAGTTCTTC.

The rearrangement joins TRBV7-9 to TRBJ2-2; 11 bases line up with TRBD2. Per the germline V gene, CDR1 is SEHNR and CDR2 is FQNEAQ (reference sequence). The CDR3 length is 16 residues. V lost 3 bases and J lost 5; bases outside the gene matches: 5. DNA of the CDR3: TGTGCCAGCAGCTTCTTCGTAGCGGGGGGGACCGGGGAGCTGTTTTTT. Translation gives CASSFFVAGGTGELFF.

J is TRBJ2-1 and V is TRBV19; D is possibly TRBD1 (6 bases). The CDR3 has 15 residues. The ends were cut back, 6 bases at V and 6 bases at J, with 18 bases in the middle. CDR1 LNHDA and CDR2 SQIVND come from the germline V gene (reference sequence). The CDR3 nucleotides are TGTGCCAGTAGGCCGACAGGCCCACCGGGCAATGAGCAGTTCTTC. Translation: CASRPTGPPGNEQFF.

V gene TRBV27 combines with J gene TRBJ2-6; D is unresolved. Germline values: CDR1 MNHEY, CDR2 SMNVEV (reference sequence). This CDR3 spans 16 amino acids. Trimming took 5 bases from V and 0 from J, leaving 11 bases between them. Here the CDR3 reads CASSPLVSSGANVLTF. The CDR3 DNA sequence: TGTGCCAGCAGTCCTCTTGTCTCCTCTGGGGCCAACGTCCTGACTTTC.

The chain joins TRBV29-1 to TRBJ2-7; D possibly corresponds to TRBD2 (7 bases). V was trimmed by 6 bases and J by 2 bases, leaving 17 bases between them. This CDR3 has 14 amino acids. Germline V CDR1 and CDR2: SQVTM, ANQGSEA. CDR3 sequence (DNA): TGCAGCGTGGCCCTGAGGGGGGGCACCTACGAGCAGTACTTC. This codes for CSVALRGGTYEQYF.

The chain has TRBV7-6 and TRBJ1-5, with unresolved D. V dropped 5 bases and J dropped 3 bases, with 8 bases sitting between them. The CDR3 is 13 residues long. Germline V lookup: CDR1 SGHVS, CDR2 FNYEAQ. The CDR3 sequence is CASSTRPNQPQHF. CDR3 in DNA: TGTGCCAGCAGCACGCGCCCCAATCAGCCCCAGCATTTT.

V usage is TRBV6-5 and J usage is TRBJ1-4; D is unresolved. V lost 0 bases and J lost 0, with 8 bases in between. This CDR3 has 16 residues. Looked up from germline, CDR1 is MNHEY and CDR2 is SVGAGI. CDR3 sequence reads: CASSYSTGATNEKLFF. CDR3 sequence (DNA): TGTGCCAGCAGTTACTCTACGGGAGCAACTAATGAAAAACTGTTTTTT.

This clone was observed once. The chain has TRBV18 and TRBJ2-2; 7 bases map to TRBD2. This CDR3 has 15 residues. V was clipped by 6 bases and J by 6 bases; unmatched bases: 10. CDR1 is KGHSH, CDR2 LQKENI, per germline. Written as DNA, the CDR3 is TGTGCCAGCTCGATGACTAGCAATTCCGCCGGGGAGCTGTTTTTT. Translated: CASSMTSNSAGELFF. Variable domain in full (rest from reference TRBV18 and TRBJ2-2): NAGVMQNPRHLVRRRGQEARLRCSPMKGHSHVYWYRQLPEEGLKFMVYLQKENIIDESGMPKERFSAEFPKEGPSILRIQQVVRGDSAAYFCASSMTSNSAGELFFGEGSRLTVL.

The chain joins TRBV6-6 to TRBJ1-1, with 8 bases fitting TRBD1. This CDR3 has 15 residues. Germline loops: CDR1 MNHNY, CDR2 SVGAGI (reference sequence). Germline trimming cut 5 bases from V and 2 bases from J; bases unmatched to any gene: 7. The chain's CDR3 is CASSPTGVRNTEAFF. The CDR3 DNA reads as TGTGCCAGCAGTCCGACAGGGGTTCGCAACACTGAAGCTTTCTTT.

The V and J genes are TRBV6-4 and TRBJ1-1, with D perhaps matching TRBD1 (6 bases). Germline V gene sequence: CDR1 MRHNA, CDR2 SNTAGT. V was shortened by 6 bases and J by 2 bases, with 13 bases between the two germline ends. This CDR3 is built from 14 residues. This CDR3 is CASRDSDANTEAFF. CDR3 in DNA: TGTGCCAGCAGGGACAGCGACGCTAACACTGAAGCTTTCTTT.

A single count supports this clone. V and J are TRBV11-2 and TRBJ1-1; no firm D call. V was clipped by 5 bases and J by 6 bases, with 16 bases between them. This CDR3 region has 14 residues. CDR1 SGHAT and CDR2 FQNNGV come from the germline V gene. The CDR3 DNA reads as TGTGCCAGCAGCGCCGTGACCCCTAGTGCTGAAGCTTTCTTT. It translates to CASSAVTPSAEAFF.

DNA for the CDR3: TGTGCCAGCAGCAAGGGGCTAGCGGGGCAAGAGACCCAGTACTTC. Encoded protein: CASSKGLAGQETQYF. The chain couples TRBV13 to TRBJ2-5, with 9 nucleotides matching TRBD2. The CDR3 is made up of 15 amino acids. V lost 5 bases and J lost 2; bases outside the gene matches: 6. Germline V gene data show CDR1 as PRHDT and CDR2 as FYEKMQ (reference sequence).

The V call is TRBV30, the J call TRBJ1-1; weak D call: TRBD1 (5 bases). Germline assignment: CDR1 GTSNPN and CDR2 SVGIG (reference sequence). V was shortened by 7 bases and J by 2 bases, with 11 bases between the two germline ends. The CDR3 is 12 residues long. CDR3 sequence (DNA): TGTGCCTTGACAGTGGGCAACACTGAAGCTTTCTTT. Translating it yields CALTVGNTEAFF.

The rearrangement uses TRBV4-2 and TRBJ1-1; 8 nucleotides align to TRBD1. Germline V gene lookup returns CDR1 LGHNA and CDR2 YNFKEQ. The CDR3 covers 15 residues. Trimming cost V 0 bases and J 3 bases; bases outside gene matches: 3. As DNA, the CDR3 is TGTGCCAGCAGCCAAGACAGGGGGCGCGACACTGAAGCTTTCTTT. Its translation: CASSQDRGRDTEAFF.

The chain joins TRBV6-5 to TRBJ2-7; D is unresolved. V shed 6 bases and J shed 6 bases, with 12 bases lying between them. Germline V gene sequence: CDR1 MNHEY, CDR2 SVGAGI. This CDR3 is built from 12 residues. CDR3 sequence (DNA): TGTGCCAGCAGCCCCGCCCGCGGCGAGCAGTACTTC. Translating gives CASSPARGEQYF.

For the CDR3, the DNA is TGTGCCAGCAGCTCTAGGAGCGAGCAGTACTTC. Its translation: CASSSRSEQYF. The chain recombines TRBV7-8 with TRBJ2-7; D is uncertain. The CDR3 extends over 11 amino acids. Germline V lookup: CDR1 SGHVS, CDR2 FQNEAQ. Trimming left V 4 bases short and J 6 bases short, with 7 bases between.

The CDR3 loop reads CAWRGFSGAVTDTQYF. The CDR3 DNA sequence: TGTGCCTGGAGGGGGTTCAGCGGGGCCGTCACAGATACGCAGTATTTT. The V gene is TRBV30, the J gene TRBJ2-3, with TRBD2 identical over 7 bases. Per the germline V gene, CDR1 is GTSNPN and CDR2 is SVGIG (reference sequence). Trimming at V came to 3 bases and at J to 2 bases, leaving 11 bases not matched to a gene. The CDR3 consists of 16 residues.

The V call is TRBV5-8, the J call TRBJ1-4, with a tentative D call TRBD1 (5 bases). The CDR3 is made up of 16 amino acids. The V end was cut by 3 bases, the J end by 8 bases, with 20 bases between. Germline V gene sequence: CDR1 SGHTS, CDR2 YDEGEE. CDR3 loop: CASSSARDYRGEKLFF. CDR3 nucleotide sequence: TGTGCCAGCAGCTCGGCCAGGGACTACCGAGGAGAAAAACTGTTTTTT.

This clone was picked up a small number of times. The chain joins TRBV2 to TRBJ2-7; possibly TRBD1 for D (6 bases). Germline V lookup: CDR1 SNHLY, CDR2 FYNNEI. CDR3 size: 12 residues. V dropped 5 bases and J dropped 4 bases, with 9 bases sitting between them. CDR3: CASSQQGYEQYF. The CDR3 region has the DNA TGTGCCAGCAGTCAACAGGGATACGAGCAGTACTTC.

There are a few counts of this clone. The V gene is TRBV19, the J gene TRBJ2-5, with 8 bases fitting TRBD2. The assigned J gene may be wrong: the sequence end matches TRBJ2-7 better. The CDR3 loop spans 11 amino acids. Germline CDR1 LNHDA, CDR2 SQIVND (reference sequence). For the CDR3, the DNA is TGTGCCAGTGGGGCGGGGGGCGAGCAGTACTTC. Amino acid sequence: CASGAGGEQYF.

This clone was observed once. This rearrangement joins TRBV12-5 to TRBJ1-3; D call uncertain. The V gene's germline CDR1 is LGHNT and CDR2 FRNRAP. The CDR3 totals 16 residues. Deletions cut 0 bases from V and 0 bases from J, with 9 bases between. CDR3 in amino acids: CASGLVLGTSGNTIYF. In nucleotides, the CDR3 is TGTGCTAGTGGTTTGGTACTTGGTACCTCTGGAAACACCATATATTTT.